A selection of T cell receptor beta chains follows, all from one sample in a study of blood T cell repertoires in COVID-19. This table comes from immunoSEQ multiplex PCR, and its TCRdb copy is limited to in-frame clones, with some not included. Of more than 200,000 clones listed, about 84% are singletons. Material: PBMCs or T cells enriched from blood (not recorded which). These receptors originate from a man under 40 with acute COVID-19. Each CDR3 is given with its conserved first and last residue. A D gene is named only where the DNA matches it firmly. A clone size is listed for some rows: how often the clone was seen (once, few, many), or a class if it is expanded.

j_call v_call d_call clone_size cdr3_aa cdr3_nt
TRBJ2-1 TRBV19 TRBD1 NA CAVGTGDGGNEQFF TGTGCCGTGGGGACAGGCGATGGGGGGAATGAGCAGTTCTTC
TRBJ1-6 TRBV5-1 TRBD1 NA CASSLVSGGNSPLHF TGCGCCAGCAGCTTGGTATCAGGGGGCAATTCACCCCTCCACTTT
TRBJ2-3 TRBV5-4 TRBD2 once CASKIGGGASTDTQYF TGTGCCAGCAAAATTGGCGGGGGGGCAAGTACAGATACGCAGTATTTT
TRBJ2-7 TRBV7-6 NA NA CASSWGEEGEQYF TGTGCCAGCAGCTGGGGGGAGGAAGGCGAGCAGTACTTC
TRBJ2-1 TRBV28 NA few CASRYRAVSYNEQFF TGTGCCAGCAGATACAGGGCCGTCTCCTACAATGAGCAGTTCTTC
TRBJ2-7 TRBV10-2 NA NA CASSDSYEQYF TGCGCCAGCAGTGACAGCTACGAGCAGTACTTC
TRBJ2-4 TRBV6-1 TRBD2 NA CASSEGWERGGRRNIQYF TGTGCCAGCAGTGAAGGATGGGAGCGGGGGGGCCGTAGAAACATTCAGTACTTC
TRBJ2-2 TRBV6-5 TRBD1 NA CASSYQGDNTGELFF TGTGCCAGCAGTTACCAGGGGGACAACACCGGGGAGCTGTTTTTT
TRBJ2-5 TRBV11-2 NA NA CASSYGTSQETQYF TGTGCCAGCAGCTACGGGACTTCACAAGAGACCCAGTACTTC
TRBJ1-1 TRBV10-1 NA few CASSQTGIEAFF TGCGCCAGCAGTCAAACAGGAATCGAAGCTTTCTTT
TRBJ2-1 TRBV2 TRBD2 NA CASRGLASYNEQFF TGTGCCAGCAGGGGACTAGCCTCCTACAATGAGCAGTTCTTC
TRBJ2-7 TRBV19 TRBD1 NA CASSTPRTGATYEQYF TGTGCCAGTAGTACACCACGGACAGGGGCCACCTACGAGCAGTACTTC
TRBJ1-6 TRBV11-1 NA few CASSRAGNNSPLHF TGTGCCAGCAGCCGTGCAGGGAACAATTCACCCCTCCACTTT
TRBJ2-2 TRBV9 TRBD2 NA CASSVASRLAGGGELFF TGTGCCAGCAGCGTAGCGAGTCGACTAGCGGGGGGCGGGGAGCTGTTTTTT
TRBJ2-2 TRBV7-2 NA few CASSLRSPRGTGELFF TGTGCCAGCAGCTTAAGATCCCCTCGGGGCACCGGGGAGCTGTTTTTT
TRBJ2-4 TRBV19 NA NA CASSIRGLDKNIQYF TGTGCCAGTAGTATAAGAGGGTTGGACAAAAACATTCAGTACTTC
TRBJ2-3 TRBV2 TRBD2 NA CASSEARAGVIQYF TGTGCCAGCAGTGAAGCCCGAGCGGGGGTGATACAGTATTTT
TRBJ2-1 TRBV4-1 TRBD2 NA CASSQDHLAGYNEQFF TGCGCCAGCAGCCAAGATCACCTAGCGGGGTACAATGAGCAGTTCTTC
TRBJ1-6 TRBV5-1 TRBD1 NA CASSWGQAVGSPLHF TGCGCCAGCAGCTGGGGACAGGCCGTAGGTTCACCCCTCCACTTT
TRBJ2-3 TRBV9 NA NA CASNTDSTTDTQYF TGTGCCAGCAACACTGACTCGACCACAGATACGCAGTATTTT
TRBJ2-3 TRBV7-6 NA NA CASSSRGEGAGDTQYF TGTGCCAGCAGCTCAAGGGGCGAAGGGGCTGGAGATACGCAGTATTTT
TRBJ1-6 TRBV3-1/TRBV3-2 TRBD1 many CASSQTGGSPLHF TGTGCCAGCAGCCAAACAGGGGGTTCACCCCTCCACTTT
TRBJ2-4 TRBV7-2 TRBD2 NA CASSLATSGGSKNIQYF TGTGCCAGCAGCTTAGCGACTAGCGGGGGATCCAAAAACATTCAGTACTTC
TRBJ2-7 TRBV19 TRBD2 once CASSRAFSGGIYYEQYF TGTGCCAGTAGTCGCGCCTTTAGCGGGGGGATCTACTACGAGCAGTACTTC
TRBJ1-3 TRBV5-6 NA NA CASSFRAGVAGNTIYF TGTGCCAGCAGCTTTCGGGCGGGCGTAGCTGGAAACACCATATATTTT
TRBJ2-5 TRBV11-2 NA once CASSLGAGPQETQYF TGTGCCAGCAGCTTAGGGGCAGGCCCCCAAGAGACCCAGTACTTC